The 6 T cell receptor beta chains below come from one sample, sequenced in a study of cytomegalovirus exposure and HLA in healthy donors. This PCR relied on a set of 60 Vbeta primers and 13 Jbeta primers. Libraries were prepared by immunoSEQ multiplex PCR; TCRdb keeps only in-frame clonotypes and omits some of them. In the table there are around 170,000 clones, around 77% of which are singletons. Material: PBMCs. Source of these receptors: a woman aged 45 to 65 in good health and CMV-seropositive.

The rearrangement joins TRBV13 to TRBJ2-3; D is undetermined. V was shortened by 5 bases and J by 0 bases, with 12 bases between the two germline ends. The germline V gene encodes CDR1 PRHDT and CDR2 FYEKMQ (reference sequence). This CDR3 is 15 amino acids long. The CDR3 region has the DNA TGTGCCAGCAGCGAGCCGGGTTCTAGCACAGATACGCAGTATTTT. Residues: CASSEPGSSTDTQYF.

The genes are TRBV7-2 and TRBJ1-4; D uncertain. The germline V and J ends were trimmed by 5 bases and 6 bases, with 10 bases remaining between them. The germline CDR1 and CDR2 sequences are SGHTA and FQGNSA. The CDR3 spans 13 residues. In DNA, the CDR3 is TGTGCCAGCAGCGGACGGGGTTATGAAAAACTGTTTTTT. Translated, it gives CASSGRGYEKLFF.

The genes are TRBV28 and TRBJ1-2, with 9 bases that match TRBD1. The germline gives CDR1 MDHEN, CDR2 SYDVKM. The CDR3 extends over 15 amino acids. V gave up 3 bases and J gave up 7 bases; unmatched junction bases: 9. In DNA form, the CDR3 reads TGTGCCAGCAGTTTGAGGGACAGGGTGATGAGTGGCTACACCTTC. Protein: CASSLRDRVMSGYTF.

V usage is TRBV7-8 and J usage is TRBJ2-7; 9 positions match TRBD1. This CDR3 has 15 residues. The junction had 10 bases not matched to a gene; V was cut back by 8 bases and J by 2 bases. CDR1 SGHVS and CDR2 FQNEAQ come from the germline V gene. The CDR3 nucleotides read TGTGCCAGCCGACCCCCCGGGACAGGGACCTACGAGCAGTACTTC. Its protein product is CASRPPGTGTYEQYF.

The CDR3 DNA reads as TGTGCCAGCACCGTAAACACCGGGGAGCTGTTTTTT. Residues: CASTVNTGELFF. V gene TRBV28 combines with J gene TRBJ2-2; no clear D gene. CDR3 length equals 12 residues. Per germline, CDR1 MDHEN and CDR2 SYDVKM. Trimming stripped 7 bases from V and 2 bases from J, with 5 bases between.

The table lists this clone with a count of one. This rearrangement joins TRBV4-3 to TRBJ2-1; possible D gene TRBD2, 5 bases. Germline V gene lookup returns CDR1 LGHNA and CDR2 YSLEER. V lost 0 bases to trimming and J lost 0 bases, with 12 bases between them. The CDR3 extends over 17 amino acids. CDR3 residues: CASSQDELALSYNEQFF. The CDR3 coding sequence is TGCGCCAGCAGCCAAGATGAGCTAGCTCTCTCCTACAATGAGCAGTTCTTC.